The 14 T cell receptor beta chains below all came from one sample that was sequenced in a study of blood T cells in healthy people across ages (dated by TCRdb to between 2014 and 2017). Library preparation was by 5' RACE. TCRdb names Illumina HiSeq 2500 as the instrument used. A second PCR of roughly 7 to 12 cycles was performed with a sample-barcoded 5' primer and a J-beta primer mix. The public reads were reprocessed in TCRdb via fastp at Q25 and MiXCR, keeping in-frame beta chains. Merged by CDR3 protein, the rows form single entries marked with the most common genes and DNA. This sample lists roughly 500,000 distinct CDR3 sequences; approximately 25% were detected once. The ten top clones hold about 18% of the sample. Specimen: blood. Receptor source: a woman between 65 and 79 years old in good health.

The DNA for the CDR3 is TGTGCCAGCAGTTACTCGAGTGCGCGAGTTAATGAAAAACTGTTTTTT. Protein sequence: CASSYSSARVNEKLFF. This rearrangement joins TRBV6-5 to TRBJ1-4; D remains ambiguous. CDR3 size: 16 residues. Trimming removed 0 bases from V and 4 bases from J, with 12 bases in between. CDR1 MNHEY and CDR2 SVGAGI come from the germline V gene.

This clonotype was seen a few times. One end of the junction varies from germline; a read error may be responsible. The genes are TRBV19 and TRBJ1-1, with D perhaps matching TRBD1 (5 bases). CDR1 is LNHDA and CDR2 is SQIVND in the germline V gene (reference sequence). The CDR3 has 15 amino acids. CDR3 bases: TGTGCCAGTAGTATAGTTAGCAGGTCGGACACTGAAGCTCTCTTT. This translates into CASSIVSRSDTEALF.

The gene calls are TRBV7-3 and TRBJ2-5; D is unresolved. The closer fit of TRBJ2-1 to the DNA end suggests the J call may be wrong. The CDR3 consists of 14 residues. Germline V CDR1 and CDR2: SGHTA, FQGTGA. As DNA, the CDR3 is TGTGCCAGCAGGAGAATTGGTACAGACAATGAGCAGTTCTTC. Translated, it gives CASRRIGTDNEQFF.

For the CDR3, the DNA is TGTGCCAGCTCAAGGGACAGCCCAGCTGGGGCCAACGTCCTGACTTTC. The encoded protein is CASSRDSPAGANVLTF. V gene TRBV18 combines with J gene TRBJ2-6, with 7 bases lining up with TRBD1. This CDR3 comprises 16 residues. Germline V CDR1 and CDR2: KGHSH, LQKENI. V gave up 5 bases and J gave up 2 bases; unmatched junction bases: 6. Full variable domain (rest looked up from reference TRBV18 and TRBJ2-6): NAGVMQNPRHLVRRRGQEARLRCSPMKGHSHVYWYRQLPEEGLKFMVYLQKENIIDESGMPKERFSAEFPKEGPSILRIQQVVRGDSAAYFCASSRDSPAGANVLTFGAGSRLTVL.

This clonotype was counted a few times. The V and J genes are TRBV5-1 and TRBJ2-5; 9 positions match TRBD1. The CDR3 loop spans 14 amino acids. V was pared by 4 bases and J by 7 bases, with 8 bases of the junction left unmatched. Germline CDR1 is SGHRS and CDR2 is YFSETQ. CDR3 sequence reads: CASSPGTGIGTQYF. As DNA, the CDR3 is TGCGCCAGCAGCCCCGGGACAGGGATAGGGACCCAGTACTTC. Combining the CDR3 with reference TRBV5-1 and TRBJ2-5 gives the whole variable domain KAGVTQTPRYLIKTRGQQVTLSCSPISGHRSVSWYQQTPGQGLQFLFEYFSETQRNKGNFPGRFSGRQFSNSRSEMNVSTLELGDSALYLCASSPGTGIGTQYFGPGTRLLVL.

This clonotype was counted between two and nine times. This chain connects TRBV7-9 to TRBJ1-6; no reliable D call. There are 14 residues in the CDR3. Deletions cut 5 bases from V and 7 bases from J, with 12 bases between. The V gene's germline CDR1 is SEHNR and CDR2 FQNEAQ (reference sequence). The CDR3 loop is CASSRDGINSPLHF. CDR3 sequence (DNA): TGTGCCAGCAGCCGAGACGGGATAAATTCACCCCTCCACTTT.

This sequence joins TRBV6-5 and TRBJ1-5; a possible D gene is TRBD1 (6 bases). This CDR3 has 14 residues. Germline lookup yields CDR1 MNHEY and CDR2 SVGAGI. The V and J ends lost 6 bases and 5 bases respectively, with 14 bases between them. CDR3: CASSSDRKYQPQHF. The CDR3 DNA follows: TGTGCCAGCAGCTCCGACAGGAAATATCAGCCCCAGCATTTT.

V and J are TRBV29-1 and TRBJ2-3; 7 nucleotides line up with TRBD1. The CDR3 sequence is 13 residues long. Germline lookup yields CDR1 SQVTM and CDR2 ANQGSEA. With V trimmed by 7 bases and J by 4 bases, 8 bases remained unmatched. This CDR3 is CSAVDRAPDTQYF. In nucleotides, the CDR3 is TGCAGCGCTGTAGACAGGGCCCCAGATACGCAGTATTTT.

The genes are TRBV6-6 and TRBJ1-4, with 7 bases lining up with TRBD1. Germline loops: CDR1 MNHNY, CDR2 SVGAGI (reference sequence). This CDR3 comprises 14 residues. Trimming at V came to 6 bases and at J to 4 bases, leaving 5 bases not matched to a gene. CDR3 amino acids: CASSSGQDNEKLFF. The CDR3 region has the DNA TGTGCCAGCAGCTCTGGACAGGATAATGAAAAACTGTTTTTT.

This chain uses TRBV6-5 with TRBJ2-1; 14 bases are shared with TRBD2. CDR1 and CDR2 from the germline V gene are MNHEY and SVGAGI. The CDR3 is made up of 15 amino acids. J lost 8 bases, V lost 5 bases, and 5 bases had no gene match. The CDR3 nucleotides are TGTGCCAGCAGTAACCGACTAGCGGGGGGGTATGAGCAGTTCTTC. Its translation is CASSNRLAGGYEQFF.

This chain connects TRBV5-1 to TRBJ1-4, with 10 bases fitting TRBD1. Losses at the gene ends were 4 bases for V and 8 bases for J; bases not matched to a gene: 5. The CDR3 length is 14 residues. Germline V lookup: CDR1 SGHRS, CDR2 YFSETQ. CDR3 sequence reads: CASSPGTGEEKLFF. The CDR3 nucleotides are TGCGCCAGCAGCCCTGGGACAGGGGAGGAAAAACTGTTTTTT.

This clonotype has a handful of counts. The CDR3 region is CATSQGPSYEQYF. The CDR3 coding sequence is TGTGCCACCTCTCAGGGGCCCTCCTACGAGCAGTACTTC. This chain joins TRBV7-2 and TRBJ2-7, with D perhaps TRBD1 (6 bases). Trimming left V 10 bases short and J 0 bases short, with 13 bases between. The CDR3 runs to 13 residues. Germline V gene sequence: CDR1 SGHTA, CDR2 FQGNSA.

V gene TRBV9 combines with J gene TRBJ2-5; D possibly corresponds to TRBD2 (5 bases). The DNA matches TRBJ2-1 better at its end, which makes the J call doubtful. Germline V gene data show CDR1 as SGDLS and CDR2 as YYNGEE. This CDR3 contains 15 residues. CDR3 nucleotides: TGTGCCAGCAGCGTAGTTAGTACTAGTGGAAATGAGCAGTTCTTC. Translation gives CASSVVSTSGNEQFF.

This clonotype was counted many times. The J gene is TRBJ2-1, the V gene TRBV5-1; the match to TRBD2 covers 11 bases. The CDR3 totals 14 residues. V dropped 1 base and J dropped 6; count of bases not matched to a gene: 0. Germline V gene sequence: CDR1 SGHRS, CDR2 YFSETQ. The CDR3 region is CASSLTSGSNEQFF. DNA for the CDR3: TGCGCCAGCAGCTTGACTAGCGGGAGCAATGAGCAGTTCTTC.